This is a list of T cell receptor beta chains from one sample in a study of CD8 T cells in ankylosing spondylitis. TCRdb analysed the 5' RACE reads with MiXCR anew, one entry per CDR3 protein. The sample yields 100,000 to 150,000 distinct CDR3 sequences, around 15% seen once. Source material: blood, either unsorted or a sorted T cell fraction (not recorded which). The receptors were sampled from a female donor with ankylosing spondylitis or in good health (not recorded which). The CDR3 runs from the conserved cysteine through the conserved F or W. The order of the fields is CDR3 protein, V gene, J gene, clone size. Clone size, where shown, is once, few, many, or a class for clones that have expanded.

cdr3_aa: CASSLGGLTTEQFF; v_call: TRBV5-1; j_call: TRBJ2-1; clone_size: .
cdr3_aa: CASRRFEAEAFF; v_call: TRBV28; j_call: TRBJ1-1; clone_size: many
cdr3_aa: CASSLLYSGAGELFF; v_call: TRBV7-2; j_call: TRBJ2-2; clone_size: many
cdr3_aa: CASSLSGSGIYEQYF; v_call: TRBV7-8; j_call: TRBJ2-7; clone_size: .
cdr3_aa: CASSFLGGGSADTQYF; v_call: TRBV5-1; j_call: TRBJ2-3; clone_size: many
cdr3_aa: CSALRVANYGYTF; v_call: TRBV20-1; j_call: TRBJ1-2; clone_size: few
cdr3_aa: CASSRTWGANEKLFF; v_call: TRBV12-3/TRBV12-4; j_call: TRBJ1-4; clone_size: many
cdr3_aa: CASSLAGDQPQHF; v_call: TRBV5-1; j_call: TRBJ1-5; clone_size: many
cdr3_aa: CASSLGSTGGLTRNNEKLFF; v_call: TRBV11-1; j_call: TRBJ1-4; clone_size: .
cdr3_aa: CSARVPGVYEQYF; v_call: TRBV20-1; j_call: TRBJ2-7; clone_size: many
cdr3_aa: CSARGEARRDEQYF; v_call: TRBV20-1; j_call: TRBJ2-7; clone_size: many
cdr3_aa: CASSSPGRQGREQYF; v_call: TRBV5-4; j_call: TRBJ2-7; clone_size: .
cdr3_aa: CASSFGGTDTQYF; v_call: TRBV7-2; j_call: TRBJ2-3; clone_size: many
cdr3_aa: CASSLGKFRGDLTDTQYF; v_call: TRBV5-5; j_call: TRBJ2-3; clone_size: .
cdr3_aa: CASSDRGQGYYGYTF; v_call: TRBV2; j_call: TRBJ1-2; clone_size: .
cdr3_aa: CASSVGGTLGDTEAFF; v_call: TRBV9; j_call: TRBJ1-1; clone_size: .
cdr3_aa: CASSEEDRVGQPQHF; v_call: TRBV2; j_call: TRBJ1-5; clone_size: few
cdr3_aa: CSAPGQGVSEAFF; v_call: TRBV20-1; j_call: TRBJ1-1; clone_size: many
cdr3_aa: CARGSGVTGELFF; v_call: TRBV6-1; j_call: TRBJ2-2; clone_size: many
cdr3_aa: CASSFKDTNTEAFF; v_call: TRBV5-1; j_call: TRBJ1-1; clone_size: many
cdr3_aa: CASSLMVGGYNEQFF; v_call: TRBV5-6; j_call: TRBJ2-1; clone_size: many
cdr3_aa: CASSQRGHFNEKLFF; v_call: TRBV3-1; j_call: TRBJ1-4; clone_size: many
cdr3_aa: CASSQEEGRGSYNEQFF; v_call: TRBV4-2; j_call: TRBJ2-1; clone_size: many
cdr3_aa: CASSQQRPRGHEQFF; v_call: TRBV7-2; j_call: TRBJ2-1; clone_size: .
cdr3_aa: CASSWGGATNEKLFF; v_call: TRBV5-1; j_call: TRBJ1-4; clone_size: few
cdr3_aa: CASSFGSLLGNQPQHF; v_call: TRBV7-2; j_call: TRBJ1-5; clone_size: few
cdr3_aa: CASSTRSGDNQPQHF; v_call: TRBV7-2; j_call: TRBJ1-5; clone_size: .
cdr3_aa: CASSWTRPTGELFF; v_call: TRBV27; j_call: TRBJ2-2; clone_size: few
cdr3_aa: CSASRATNEKLFF; v_call: TRBV20-1; j_call: TRBJ1-4; clone_size: few
cdr3_aa: CASRTVREGSDTQYF; v_call: TRBV5-1; j_call: TRBJ2-3; clone_size: .
cdr3_aa: CSARTRNTETFF; v_call: TRBV20-1; j_call: TRBJ1-1; clone_size: .
cdr3_aa: CASSDPLGAKNIQYF; v_call: TRBV2; j_call: TRBJ2-4; clone_size: few
cdr3_aa: CATGQGNTGELFF; v_call: TRBV24-1; j_call: TRBJ2-2; clone_size: many
cdr3_aa: CASNLPGQDTDTQYF; v_call: TRBV12-3/TRBV12-4; j_call: TRBJ2-3; clone_size: few
cdr3_aa: CASRRTRGDTQYF; v_call: TRBV6-6; j_call: TRBJ2-3; clone_size: many
cdr3_aa: CASSLDIGGTGKLFF; v_call: TRBV5-5; j_call: TRBJ1-4; clone_size: .
cdr3_aa: CASSFGEYYNEQFF; v_call: TRBV12-3/TRBV12-4; j_call: TRBJ2-1; clone_size: few
cdr3_aa: CASSFSPGGTQGSYEQYF; v_call: TRBV5-1; j_call: TRBJ2-7; clone_size: many
cdr3_aa: CASSEEQGPYGYTF; v_call: TRBV2; j_call: TRBJ1-2; clone_size: .
cdr3_aa: CASSYRPGRPNEKLFF; v_call: TRBV6-5; j_call: TRBJ1-4; clone_size: few
cdr3_aa: CASSPRGSDRRVNSPLHF; v_call: TRBV12-3/TRBV12-4; j_call: TRBJ1-6; clone_size: .
cdr3_aa: CSAKSGVGYGYTF; v_call: TRBV20-1; j_call: TRBJ1-2; clone_size: many
cdr3_aa: CASTSTGRETQYF; v_call: TRBV28; j_call: TRBJ2-5; clone_size: .
cdr3_aa: CASSRTSELRGTQYF; v_call: TRBV5-4; j_call: TRBJ2-3; clone_size: .
cdr3_aa: CASSEVWGGWSTGELFF; v_call: TRBV6-1; j_call: TRBJ2-2; clone_size: few
cdr3_aa: CASSPGDRHRASSYEQYF; v_call: TRBV11-2; j_call: TRBJ2-7; clone_size: once
cdr3_aa: CASGVAGVITYEQYF; v_call: TRBV2; j_call: TRBJ2-7; clone_size: many
cdr3_aa: CASSPRLGLAGELEQYF; v_call: TRBV5-1; j_call: TRBJ2-7; clone_size: few